A single sample is the source of the 10 T cell receptor beta chains below, sequenced in a study of cytomegalovirus exposure and HLA in healthy donors. PCR used 60 Vbeta primers and 13 Jbeta primers. Here immunoSEQ multiplex PCR was the method, and the copy in TCRdb shows in-frame clones only, minus some. Among 70,000 to 95,000 clones listed, about 76% were seen once. Input material: PBMCs. These receptors were obtained from a woman aged 40 to 50 in good health and CMV-seropositive.

The V and J genes are TRBV5-5 and TRBJ1-3; D not resolved. Trimming removed 0 bases at V and 0 bases at J, with 4 bases between. The germline V gene has CDR1 SGHKS and CDR2 YYEKEE (reference sequence). This CDR3 comprises 14 residues. The CDR3 protein is CASSLEYSGNTIYF. The CDR3 DNA is TGTGCCAGCAGCTTGGAATACTCTGGAAACACCATATATTTT.

This chain connects TRBV5-6 to TRBJ2-3, with 14 bases lining up with TRBD2. The CDR3 consists of 16 residues. V gave up 4 bases and J gave up 2 bases; unmatched junction bases: 3. In germline, CDR1 is SGHDT, CDR2 YYEEEE. Here the CDR3 reads CASSGLAGGVTDTQYF. The CDR3 DNA follows: TGTGCCAGCAGCGGACTAGCGGGGGGCGTCACAGATACGCAGTATTTT.

The J gene is TRBJ1-5, the V gene TRBV6-5; no definite D call. V shed 0 bases and J shed 6 bases, with 12 bases lying between them. The germline V gene encodes CDR1 MNHEY and CDR2 SVGAGI. This CDR3 is 15 amino acids long. The CDR3 DNA is TGTGCCAGCAGTTACTCGGCCGCGGCTCGTCAGCCCCAGCATTTT. This sequence encodes CASSYSAAARQPQHF.

This clone appeared a single time. The chain uses TRBV4-2 and TRBJ2-3, with a weak D call TRBD2 (5 bases). The CDR3 has 13 amino acids. CDR1 and CDR2 (germline): LGHNA, YNFKEQ. The ends were cut back, 0 bases at V and 10 bases at J, with 11 bases in the middle. DNA for the CDR3: TGTGCCAGCAGCCAAGAGAGGGCGGTTGCGCAGTATTTT. Translating gives CASSQERAVAQYF.

J is TRBJ1-3 and V is TRBV7-8; 8 bases are shared with TRBD1. In germline, CDR1 is SGHVS, CDR2 FQNEAQ. The CDR3 loop spans 14 amino acids. V shed 5 bases and J 3 bases; nucleotides not matched to a gene: 3. CDR3 in DNA: TGTGCCAGCAGCGCGGGGACAGGTGGAAACACCATATATTTT. It specifies CASSAGTGGNTIYF.

The CDR3 here is CASIPLPDSYEQYF. CDR3 nucleotides: TGCGCCAGCATTCCTCTCCCGGACAGCTACGAGCAGTACTTC. V is TRBV5-1 and J is TRBJ2-7, with a possible D match to TRBD1 (6 bases). The CDR3 length is 14 residues. With 6 bases removed from V and 3 bases from J, the gap between germline ends came to 16 bases. Germline V gives CDR1 SGHRS, CDR2 YFSETQ. The variable domain in full, with the rest retrieved from reference TRBV5-1 and TRBJ2-7, is KAGVTQTPRYLIKTRGQQVTLSCSPISGHRSVSWYQQTPGQGLQFLFEYFSETQRNKGNFPGRFSGRQFSNSRSEMNVSTLELGDSALYLCASIPLPDSYEQYFGPGTRLTVT.

This clone has a single count. The genes are TRBV11-1 and TRBJ2-6, with TRBD1 identical over 9 bases. V lost 7 bases to trimming and J lost 3 bases; unmatched junction nucleotides: 10. CDR1 is SGHAT, CDR2 FQDESV, per germline (reference sequence). The CDR3 consists of 17 residues. CDR3 sequence (DNA): TGTGCCAGCATCCCGGGACAGGGAATGAGTGGGGCCAACGTCCTGACTTTC. It encodes CASIPGQGMSGANVLTF. Filled out from reference TRBV11-1 and TRBJ2-6, the complete variable domain reads EAEVAQSPRYKITEKSQAVAFWCDPISGHATLYWYRQILGQGPELLVQFQDESVVDDSQLPKDRFSAERLKGVDSTLKIQPAELGDSAMYLCASIPGQGMSGANVLTFGAGSRLTVL.

About this clone itself: Mismatch with germline at one junction end may stem from a read error. This rearrangement joins TRBV7-9 to TRBJ1-2; TRBD1 might be the D (6 bases). The CDR3 consists of 16 residues. The germline V gene encodes CDR1 SEHNR and CDR2 FQNEAQ (reference sequence). The CDR3, as DNA: TGTTCCAGCAGCTTAGGAGACGTACAGGGCCTCTATGGCTACACCTTC. The encoded protein is CSSSLGDVQGLYGYTF.

The sample holds a few counts of this clone. The chain recombines TRBV30 with TRBJ2-5; tentatively, D is TRBD2 (6 bases). The ends were cut back, 0 bases at V and 7 bases at J, with 15 bases in the middle. Germline V gene sequence: CDR1 GTSNPN, CDR2 SVGIG (reference sequence). The CDR3 extends over 14 amino acids. This CDR3 reads CAWSVRAGRVTQYF. The CDR3 coding sequence is TGTGCCTGGAGTGTAAGGGCGGGACGGGTGACCCAGTACTTC.

V gene TRBV6-1 combines with J gene TRBJ2-5; 7 bases fit TRBD1. The germline V gene encodes CDR1 MNHNS and CDR2 SASEGT. This CDR3 comprises 15 residues. V lost 8 bases and J lost 9; bases outside the gene matches: 18. The CDR3 spells CASETGQPFRGPQYF. DNA for the CDR3: TGTGCCAGCGAAACGGGACAGCCCTTTCGGGGTCCCCAGTACTTC.